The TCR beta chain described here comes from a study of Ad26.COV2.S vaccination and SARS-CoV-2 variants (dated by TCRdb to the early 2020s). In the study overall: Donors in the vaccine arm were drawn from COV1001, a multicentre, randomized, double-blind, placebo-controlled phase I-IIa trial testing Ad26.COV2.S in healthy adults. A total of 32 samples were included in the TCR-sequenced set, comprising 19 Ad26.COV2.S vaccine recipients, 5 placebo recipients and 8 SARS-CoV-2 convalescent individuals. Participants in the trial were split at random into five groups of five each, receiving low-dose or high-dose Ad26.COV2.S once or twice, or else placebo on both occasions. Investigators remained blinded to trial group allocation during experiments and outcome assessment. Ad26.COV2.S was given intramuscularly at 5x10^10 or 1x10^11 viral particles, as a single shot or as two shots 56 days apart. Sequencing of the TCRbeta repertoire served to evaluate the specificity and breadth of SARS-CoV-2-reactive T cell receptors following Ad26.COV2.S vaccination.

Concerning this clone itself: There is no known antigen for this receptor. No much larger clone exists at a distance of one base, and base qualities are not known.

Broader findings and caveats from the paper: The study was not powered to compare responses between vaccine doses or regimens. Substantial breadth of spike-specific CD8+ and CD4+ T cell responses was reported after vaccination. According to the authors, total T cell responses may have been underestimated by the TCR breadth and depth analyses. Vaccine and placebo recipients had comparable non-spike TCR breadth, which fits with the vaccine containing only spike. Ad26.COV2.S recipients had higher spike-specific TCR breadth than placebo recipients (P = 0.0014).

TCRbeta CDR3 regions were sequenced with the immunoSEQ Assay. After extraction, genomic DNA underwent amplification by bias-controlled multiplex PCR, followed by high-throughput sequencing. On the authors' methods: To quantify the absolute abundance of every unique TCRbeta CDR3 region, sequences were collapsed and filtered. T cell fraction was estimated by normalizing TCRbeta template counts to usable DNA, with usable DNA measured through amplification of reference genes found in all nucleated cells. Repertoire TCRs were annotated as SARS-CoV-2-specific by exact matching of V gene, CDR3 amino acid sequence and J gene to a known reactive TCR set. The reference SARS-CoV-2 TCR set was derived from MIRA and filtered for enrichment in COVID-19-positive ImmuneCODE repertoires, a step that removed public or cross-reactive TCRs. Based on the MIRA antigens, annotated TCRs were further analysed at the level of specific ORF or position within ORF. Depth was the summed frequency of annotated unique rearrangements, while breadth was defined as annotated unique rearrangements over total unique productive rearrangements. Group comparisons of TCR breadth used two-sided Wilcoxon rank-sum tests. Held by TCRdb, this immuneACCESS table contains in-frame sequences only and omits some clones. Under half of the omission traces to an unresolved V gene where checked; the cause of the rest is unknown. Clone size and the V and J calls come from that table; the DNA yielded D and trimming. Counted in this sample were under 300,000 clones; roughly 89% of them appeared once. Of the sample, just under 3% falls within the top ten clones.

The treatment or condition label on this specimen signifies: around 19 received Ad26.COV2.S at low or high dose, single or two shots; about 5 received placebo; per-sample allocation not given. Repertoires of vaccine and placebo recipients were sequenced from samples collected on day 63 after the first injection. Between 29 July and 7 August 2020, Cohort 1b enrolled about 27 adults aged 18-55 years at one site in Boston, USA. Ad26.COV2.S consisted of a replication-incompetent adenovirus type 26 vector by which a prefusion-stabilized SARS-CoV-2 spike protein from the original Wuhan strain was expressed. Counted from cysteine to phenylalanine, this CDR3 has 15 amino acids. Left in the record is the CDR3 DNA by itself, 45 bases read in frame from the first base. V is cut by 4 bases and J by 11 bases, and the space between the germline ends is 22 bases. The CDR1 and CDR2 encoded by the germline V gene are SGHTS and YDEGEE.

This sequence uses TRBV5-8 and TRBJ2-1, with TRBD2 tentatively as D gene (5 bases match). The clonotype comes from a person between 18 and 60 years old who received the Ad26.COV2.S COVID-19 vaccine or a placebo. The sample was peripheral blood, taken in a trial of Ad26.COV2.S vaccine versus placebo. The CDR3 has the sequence CASSPTMTSLHKQFF. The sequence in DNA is TGTGCCAGCAGCCCGACTATGACATCTCTTCATAAGCAGTTCTTC.